This T cell receptor beta chain was observed in a study of OX40 agonist ivuxolimab in advanced cancers. Turning to the study itself: Prior anti-PD-1, anti-PD-L1 or anti-CTLA-4 therapy was allowed; 40% had some.

Clones were read by immunoSEQ multiplex PCR, and TCRdb kept only the in-frame ones, dropping some. The sample has roughly 13,000 clones, 77% seen once. Turning to this clone: Antigen specificity is unknown.

V lost 6 bases to trimming and J lost 2 bases, with 4 bases between them. CDR3 length: 12 amino acids. The V gene's germline CDR1 is WNHNN and CDR2 SYGVQD (reference sequence). Study-level points and caveats: CD8+ T cells averaged more expanded clones than CD4+. Among the lowest peripheral clonal expansion occurred in 0.1-3.0 mg/kg partial responders. The specificity for antigen of the expanded peripheral T cells was not determined.

The source of this sequence is an adult with an advanced solid tumor such as melanoma, head and neck, liver or kidney cancer. The rearrangement uses TRBV10-1 and TRBJ2-2, with unresolved D. Sequences were derived from CD4+ or CD8+ T cells sorted from blood, sampled in a trial of the OX40 agonist ivuxolimab. This chain's CDR3 is CASSFNTGELFF. Here the CDR3 DNA reads TGCGCCAGCAGCTTTAACACCGGGGAGCTGTTTTTT.